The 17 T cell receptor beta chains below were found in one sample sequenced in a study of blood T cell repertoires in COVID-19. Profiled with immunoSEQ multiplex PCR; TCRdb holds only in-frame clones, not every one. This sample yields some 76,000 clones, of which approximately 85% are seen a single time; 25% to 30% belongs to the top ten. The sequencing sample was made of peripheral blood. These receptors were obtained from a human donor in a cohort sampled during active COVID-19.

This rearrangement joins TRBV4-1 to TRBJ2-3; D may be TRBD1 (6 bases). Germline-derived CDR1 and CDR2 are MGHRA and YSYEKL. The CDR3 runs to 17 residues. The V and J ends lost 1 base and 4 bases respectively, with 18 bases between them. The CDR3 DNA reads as TGCGCCAGCAGCCAAGGACGGTCACAGGGTATTCCAGATACGCAGTATTTT. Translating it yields CASSQGRSQGIPDTQYF.

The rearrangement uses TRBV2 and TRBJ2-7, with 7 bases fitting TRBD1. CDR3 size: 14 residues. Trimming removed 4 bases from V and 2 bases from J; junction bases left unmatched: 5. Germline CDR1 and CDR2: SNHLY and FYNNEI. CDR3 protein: CASSAEQGAYEQYF. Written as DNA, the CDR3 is TGTGCCAGCAGTGCCGAGCAGGGGGCCTACGAGCAGTACTTC. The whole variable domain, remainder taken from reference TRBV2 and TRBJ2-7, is EPEVTQTPSHQVTQMGQEVILRCVPISNHLYFYWYRQILGQKVEFLVSFYNNEISEKSEIFDDQFSVERPDGSNFTLKIRSTKLEDSAMYFCASSAEQGAYEQYFGPGTRLTVT.

The DNA for the CDR3 is TGTGCCAGCTCACCCCAAGGGACTAGACAAGAGACCCAGTACTTC. This codes for CASSPQGTRQETQYF. V and J are TRBV18 and TRBJ2-5, with 8 bases lining up with TRBD2. Germline lookup yields CDR1 KGHSH and CDR2 LQKENI. J gave up 2 bases and V 3 bases, and 5 bases lay outside the gene matches. This CDR3 contains 15 residues.

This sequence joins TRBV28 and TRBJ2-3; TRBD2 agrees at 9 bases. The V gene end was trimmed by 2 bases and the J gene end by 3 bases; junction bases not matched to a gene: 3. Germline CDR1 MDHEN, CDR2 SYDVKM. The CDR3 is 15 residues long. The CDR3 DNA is TGTGCCAGCAGTTTAAAAGCGGGGGGAACAGATACGCAGTATTTT. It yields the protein CASSLKAGGTDTQYF.

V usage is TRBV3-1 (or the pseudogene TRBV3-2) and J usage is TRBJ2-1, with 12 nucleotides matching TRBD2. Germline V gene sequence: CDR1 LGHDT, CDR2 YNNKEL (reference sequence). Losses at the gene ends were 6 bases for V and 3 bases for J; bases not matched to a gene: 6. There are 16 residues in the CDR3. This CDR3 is CASRRTSGGHYNEQFF. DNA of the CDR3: TGTGCCAGCAGGCGTACTAGCGGGGGGCACTACAATGAGCAGTTCTTC.

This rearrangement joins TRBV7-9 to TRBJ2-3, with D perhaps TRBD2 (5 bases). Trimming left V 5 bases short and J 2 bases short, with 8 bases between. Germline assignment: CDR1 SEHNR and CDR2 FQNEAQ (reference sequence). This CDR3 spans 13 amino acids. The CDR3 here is CASSHRDTDTQYF. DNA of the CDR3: TGTGCCAGCAGCCACCGGGACACAGATACGCAGTATTTT. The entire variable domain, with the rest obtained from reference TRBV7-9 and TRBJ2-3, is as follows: DTGVSQNPRHKITKRGQNVTFRCDPISEHNRLYWYRQTLGQGPEFLTYFQNEAQLEKSRLLSDRFSAERPKGSFSTLEIQRTEQGDSAMYLCASSHRDTDTQYFGPGTRLTVL.

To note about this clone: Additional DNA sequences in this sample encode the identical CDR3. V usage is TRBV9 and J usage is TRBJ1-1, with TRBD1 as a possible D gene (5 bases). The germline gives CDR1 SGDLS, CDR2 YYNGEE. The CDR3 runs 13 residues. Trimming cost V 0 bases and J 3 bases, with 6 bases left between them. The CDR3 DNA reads TGTGCCAGCAGCGTAGGGGGGGACACTGAAGCTTTCTTT. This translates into CASSVGGDTEAFF.

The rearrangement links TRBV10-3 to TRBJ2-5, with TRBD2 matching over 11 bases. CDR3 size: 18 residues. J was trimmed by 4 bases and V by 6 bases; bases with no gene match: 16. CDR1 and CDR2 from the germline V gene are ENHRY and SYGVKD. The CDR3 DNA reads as TGTGCCATCAGCCGCGACACCCCTACTAGCGGGGGCGCAGAGACCCAGTACTTC. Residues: CAISRDTPTSGGAETQYF.

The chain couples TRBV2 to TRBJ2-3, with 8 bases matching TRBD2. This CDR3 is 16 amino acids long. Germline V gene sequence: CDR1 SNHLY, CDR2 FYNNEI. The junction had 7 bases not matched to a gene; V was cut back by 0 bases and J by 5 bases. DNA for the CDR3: TGTGCCAGCAGTGAAGCTGGCGGGGGGCCCGGAGATACGCAGTATTTT. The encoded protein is CASSEAGGGPGDTQYF.

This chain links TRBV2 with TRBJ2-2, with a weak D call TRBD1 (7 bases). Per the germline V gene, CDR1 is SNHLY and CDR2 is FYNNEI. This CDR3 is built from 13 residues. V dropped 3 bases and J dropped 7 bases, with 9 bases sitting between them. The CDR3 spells CASSDQGGGELFF. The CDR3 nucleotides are TGTGCCAGCAGTGACCAGGGGGGCGGGGAGCTGTTTTTT. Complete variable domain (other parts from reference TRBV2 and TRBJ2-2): EPEVTQTPSHQVTQMGQEVILRCVPISNHLYFYWYRQILGQKVEFLVSFYNNEISEKSEIFDDQFSVERPDGSNFTLKIRSTKLEDSAMYFCASSDQGGGELFFGEGSRLTVL.

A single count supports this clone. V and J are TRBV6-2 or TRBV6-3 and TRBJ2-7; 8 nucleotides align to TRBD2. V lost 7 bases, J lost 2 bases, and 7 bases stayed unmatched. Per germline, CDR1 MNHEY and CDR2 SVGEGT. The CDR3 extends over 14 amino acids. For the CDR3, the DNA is TGTGCCAGCAACCCCGGACTAGCCGCCTACGAGCAGTACTTC. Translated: CASNPGLAAYEQYF.

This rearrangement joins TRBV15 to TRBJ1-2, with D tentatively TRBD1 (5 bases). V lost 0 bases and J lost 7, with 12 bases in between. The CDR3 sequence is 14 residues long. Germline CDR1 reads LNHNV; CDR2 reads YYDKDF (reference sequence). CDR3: CATSRDRDLGGYTF. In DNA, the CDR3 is TGTGCCACCAGCAGAGACAGGGATCTCGGTGGCTACACCTTC.

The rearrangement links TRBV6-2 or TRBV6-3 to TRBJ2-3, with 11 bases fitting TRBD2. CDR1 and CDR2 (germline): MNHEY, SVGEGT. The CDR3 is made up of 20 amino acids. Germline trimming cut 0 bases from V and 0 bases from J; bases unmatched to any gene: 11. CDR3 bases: TGTGCCAGCAGTTACTCGTGGGTAGCGGGGGGGCAACGAAGCACAGATACGCAGTATTTT. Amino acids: CASSYSWVAGGQRSTDTQYF.

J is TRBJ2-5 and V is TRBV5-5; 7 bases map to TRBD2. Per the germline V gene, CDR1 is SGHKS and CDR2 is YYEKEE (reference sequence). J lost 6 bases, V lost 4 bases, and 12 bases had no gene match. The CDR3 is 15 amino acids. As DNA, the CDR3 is TGTGCCAGCAGCGTTCAGGGAGGGGTGAGAAAGACCCAGTACTTC. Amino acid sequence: CASSVQGGVRKTQYF. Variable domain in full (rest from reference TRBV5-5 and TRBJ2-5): DAGVTQSPTHLIKTRGQQVTLRCSPISGHKSVSWYQQVLGQGPQFIFQYYEKEERGRGNFPDRFSARQFPNYSSELNVNALLLGDSALYLCASSVQGGVRKTQYFGPGTRLLVL.

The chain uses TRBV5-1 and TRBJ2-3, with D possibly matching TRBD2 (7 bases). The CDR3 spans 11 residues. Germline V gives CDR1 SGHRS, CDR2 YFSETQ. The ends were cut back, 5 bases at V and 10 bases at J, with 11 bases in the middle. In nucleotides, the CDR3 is TGCGCCAGCAGTGAGGGGGGGGCGCAGTATTTT. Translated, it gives CASSEGGAQYF.

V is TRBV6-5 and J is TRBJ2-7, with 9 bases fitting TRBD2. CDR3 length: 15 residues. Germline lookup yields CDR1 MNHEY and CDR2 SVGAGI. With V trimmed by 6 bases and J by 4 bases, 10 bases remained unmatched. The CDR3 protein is CASRAQLAGHYEQYF. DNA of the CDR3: TGTGCCAGCAGGGCCCAGCTAGCGGGGCATTACGAGCAGTACTTC.

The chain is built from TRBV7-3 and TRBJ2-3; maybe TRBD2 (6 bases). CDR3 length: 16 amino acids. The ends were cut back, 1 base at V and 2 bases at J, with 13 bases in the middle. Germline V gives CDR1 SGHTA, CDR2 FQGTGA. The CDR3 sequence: CASSLMGGDSTDTQYF. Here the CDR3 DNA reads TGTGCCAGCAGCTTAATGGGCGGGGACTCCACAGATACGCAGTATTTT.